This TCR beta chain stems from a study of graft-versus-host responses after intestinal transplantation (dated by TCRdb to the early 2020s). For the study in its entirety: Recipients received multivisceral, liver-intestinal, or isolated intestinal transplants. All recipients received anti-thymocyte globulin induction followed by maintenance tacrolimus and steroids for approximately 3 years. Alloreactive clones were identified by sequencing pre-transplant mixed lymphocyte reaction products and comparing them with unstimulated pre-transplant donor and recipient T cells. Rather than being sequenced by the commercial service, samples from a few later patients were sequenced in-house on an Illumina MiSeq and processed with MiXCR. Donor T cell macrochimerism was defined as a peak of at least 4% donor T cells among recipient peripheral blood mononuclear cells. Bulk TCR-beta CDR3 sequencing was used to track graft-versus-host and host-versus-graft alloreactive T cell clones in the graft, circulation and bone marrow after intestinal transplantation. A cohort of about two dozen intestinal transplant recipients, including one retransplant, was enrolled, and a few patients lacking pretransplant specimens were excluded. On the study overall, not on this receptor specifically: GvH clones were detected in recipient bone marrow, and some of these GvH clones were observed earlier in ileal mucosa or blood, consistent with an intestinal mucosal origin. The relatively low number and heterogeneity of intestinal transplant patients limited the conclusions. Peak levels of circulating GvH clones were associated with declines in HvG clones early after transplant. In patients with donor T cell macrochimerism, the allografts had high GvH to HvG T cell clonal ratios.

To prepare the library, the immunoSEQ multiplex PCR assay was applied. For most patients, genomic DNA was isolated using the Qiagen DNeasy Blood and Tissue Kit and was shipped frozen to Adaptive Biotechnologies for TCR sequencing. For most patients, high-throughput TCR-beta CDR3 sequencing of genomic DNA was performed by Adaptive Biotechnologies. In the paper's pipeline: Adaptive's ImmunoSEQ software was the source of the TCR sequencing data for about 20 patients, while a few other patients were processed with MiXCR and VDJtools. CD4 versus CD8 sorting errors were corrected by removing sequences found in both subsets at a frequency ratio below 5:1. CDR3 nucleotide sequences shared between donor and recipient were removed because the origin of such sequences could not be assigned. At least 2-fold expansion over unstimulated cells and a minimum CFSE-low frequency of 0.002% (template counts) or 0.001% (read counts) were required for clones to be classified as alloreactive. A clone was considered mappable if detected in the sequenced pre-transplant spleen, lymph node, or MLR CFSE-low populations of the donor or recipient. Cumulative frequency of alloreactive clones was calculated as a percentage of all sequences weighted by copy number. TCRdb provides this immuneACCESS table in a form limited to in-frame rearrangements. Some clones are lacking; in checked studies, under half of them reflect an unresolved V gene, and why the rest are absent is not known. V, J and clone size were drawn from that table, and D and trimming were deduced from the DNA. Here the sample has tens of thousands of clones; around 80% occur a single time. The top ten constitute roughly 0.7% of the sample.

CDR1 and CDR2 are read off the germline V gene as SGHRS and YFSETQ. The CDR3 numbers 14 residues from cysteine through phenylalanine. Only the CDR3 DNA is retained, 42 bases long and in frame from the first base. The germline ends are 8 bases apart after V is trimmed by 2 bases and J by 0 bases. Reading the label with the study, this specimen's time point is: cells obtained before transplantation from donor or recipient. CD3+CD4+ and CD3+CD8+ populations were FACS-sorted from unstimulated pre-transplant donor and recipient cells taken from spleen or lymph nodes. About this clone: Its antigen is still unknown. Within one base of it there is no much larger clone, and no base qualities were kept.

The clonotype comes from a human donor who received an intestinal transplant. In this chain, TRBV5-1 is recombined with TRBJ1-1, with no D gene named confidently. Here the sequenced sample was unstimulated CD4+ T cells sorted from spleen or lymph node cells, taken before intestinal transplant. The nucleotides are TGCGCCAGCAGCTTCCTCCAGATGAACACTGAAGCTTTCTTT. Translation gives CASSFLQMNTEAFF.